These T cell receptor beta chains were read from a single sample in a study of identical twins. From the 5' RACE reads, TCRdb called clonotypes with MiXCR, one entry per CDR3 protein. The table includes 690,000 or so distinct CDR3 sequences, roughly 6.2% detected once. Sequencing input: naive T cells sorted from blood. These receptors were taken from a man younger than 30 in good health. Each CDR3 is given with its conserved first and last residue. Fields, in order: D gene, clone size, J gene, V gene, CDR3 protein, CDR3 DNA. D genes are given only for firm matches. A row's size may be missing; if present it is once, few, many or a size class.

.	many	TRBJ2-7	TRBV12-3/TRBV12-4	CASSRNLAYEQYF	TGTGCCAGCAGCCGCAACTTAGCCTACGAGCAGTACTTC
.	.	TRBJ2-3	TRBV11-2	CASSRGTGTATDTQYF	TGTGCCAGCAGCAGGGGGACCGGGACGGCTACAGATACGCAGTATTTT
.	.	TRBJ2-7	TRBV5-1	CASRFNPRERSYEQYF	TGCGCCAGCAGATTTAATCCTAGGGAGCGTTCCTACGAGCAGTACTTC
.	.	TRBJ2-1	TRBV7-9	CASSPRGWGEQFF	TGTGCCAGCAGCCCCCGCGGGTGGGGTGAGCAGTTCTTC
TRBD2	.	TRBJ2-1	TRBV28	CASSPAASGRRTYNEQFF	TGTGCCAGCAGTCCTGCCGCTAGCGGGAGAAGGACCTACAATGAGCAGTTCTTC
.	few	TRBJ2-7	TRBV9	CASSPIGWGTYEQYF	TGTGCCAGCAGCCCCATCGGGTGGGGGACCTACGAGCAGTACTTC
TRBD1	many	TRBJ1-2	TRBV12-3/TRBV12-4	CASSRRDRYGYTF	TGTGCCAGCAGCCGCAGGGACAGATATGGCTACACCTTC
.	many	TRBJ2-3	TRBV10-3	CAISEPGHRDTQYF	TGTGCCATCAGTGAGCCGGGTCACAGGGATACGCAGTATTTT
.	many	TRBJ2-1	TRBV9	CASSQKGDSYNEQFF	TGTGCCAGCAGCCAGAAGGGAGACTCCTACAATGAGCAGTTCTTC
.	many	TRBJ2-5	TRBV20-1	CSAQQETQYF	TGCAGTGCCCAACAAGAGACCCAGTACTTC
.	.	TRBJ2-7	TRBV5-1	CASSLPRFEPYEQYF	TGCGCCAGCAGCTTGCCTAGGTTTGAGCCCTACGAGCAGTACTTC
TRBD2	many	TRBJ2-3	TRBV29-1	CSVLPEGLGGDTQYF	TGCAGCGTCCTTCCCGAAGGGCTGGGAGGGGATACGCAGTATTTT
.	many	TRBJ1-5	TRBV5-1	CASSLEPGGSNQPQHF	TGCGCCAGCAGCTTGGAACCGGGCGGAAGCAATCAGCCCCAGCATTTT
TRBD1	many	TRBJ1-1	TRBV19	CASSTGGKAFF	TGTGCCAGTAGTACAGGGGGGAAAGCTTTCTTT
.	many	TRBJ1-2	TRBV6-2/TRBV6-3	CATRKGHYTF	TGTGCCACCCGGAAGGGCCACTACACCTTC
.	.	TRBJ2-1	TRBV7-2	CACSLGGNEQFF	TGTGCCTGCAGCTTAGGGGGAAATGAGCAGTTCTTC
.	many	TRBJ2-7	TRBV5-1	CASSLRIDASYEQYF	TGCGCCAGCAGCCTCCGCATAGATGCCTCCTACGAGCAGTACTTC
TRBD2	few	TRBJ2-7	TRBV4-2	CASSYAGEIYEQYF	TGTGCCAGCAGTTATGCGGGAGAAATCTACGAGCAGTACTTC
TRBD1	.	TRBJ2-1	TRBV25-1	CASSEYQGASYNEQFF	TGTGCCAGCAGTGAATACCAGGGGGCGTCCTACAATGAGCAGTTCTTC
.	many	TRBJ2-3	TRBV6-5	CASSLLELADTQYF	TGTGCCAGCAGTTTGTTGGAGTTGGCAGATACGCAGTATTTT
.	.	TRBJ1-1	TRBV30	CAWSPNGRPNTEAFF	TGTGCCTGGAGCCCTAACGGGCGGCCGAACACTGAAGCTTTCTTT
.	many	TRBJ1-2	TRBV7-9	CASSLEQSANYGYTF	TGTGCCAGCAGCTTAGAACAGAGTGCTAACTATGGCTACACCTTC
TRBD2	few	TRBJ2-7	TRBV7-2	CASSSLAGNSYEQYF	TGTGCCAGCAGCTCCTTAGCGGGAAACTCCTACGAGCAGTACTTC
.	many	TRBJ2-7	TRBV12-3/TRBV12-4	CASNSFGSYEQYF	TGTGCCAGCAATTCTTTCGGATCCTACGAGCAGTACTTC
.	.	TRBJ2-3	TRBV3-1	CASSQVRGADTQYF	TGTGCCAGCAGCCAAGTCAGGGGCGCTGATACGCAGTATTTT
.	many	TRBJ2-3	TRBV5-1	CASSLNINTQYF	TGCGCCAGCAGCTTGAATATTAATACGCAGTATTTT
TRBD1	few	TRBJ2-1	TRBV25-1	CASSERGTGLDEQFF	TGTGCCAGCAGTGAACGCGGGACAGGGCTCGATGAGCAGTTCTTC
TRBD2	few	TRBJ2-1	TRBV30	CAWGSGLDYNEQFF	TGTGCCTGGGGTAGCGGGCTGGACTACAATGAGCAGTTCTTC
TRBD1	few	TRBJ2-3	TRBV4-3	CASSRYRGETDTQYF	TGCGCCAGCAGCCGCTACAGGGGAGAGACAGATACGCAGTATTTT
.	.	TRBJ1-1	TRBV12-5	CASGPPTEAFF	TGTGCTAGTGGTCCTCCTACTGAAGCTTTCTTT
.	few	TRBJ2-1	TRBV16	CASSQSTDSEGQFF	TGTGCCAGCAGCCAATCGACCGACTCGGAGGGGCAGTTCTTC
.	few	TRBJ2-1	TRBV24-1	CATSDPGPSSEQFF	TGTGCCACCAGTGACCCTGGACCTTCCAGTGAGCAGTTCTTC
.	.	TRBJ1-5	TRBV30	CAWSKGTPGQPQHF	TGTGCCTGGAGCAAAGGGACTCCAGGTCAGCCCCAGCATTTT
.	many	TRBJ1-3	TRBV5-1	CASSSWGGLDTIYF	TGCGCCAGCAGCTCATGGGGCGGCTTGGACACCATATATTTT
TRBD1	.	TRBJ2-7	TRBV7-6	CASNLASPGQGVYEQYF	TGTGCCAGCAACTTAGCCTCCCCTGGACAGGGGGTGTACGAGCAGTACTTC
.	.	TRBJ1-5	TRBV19	CASSIETRGQPQHF	TGTGCCAGTAGTATAGAAACGAGAGGTCAGCCCCAGCATTTT
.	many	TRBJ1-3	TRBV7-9	CATGGNTIYF	TGTGCAACTGGGGGAAACACCATATATTTT
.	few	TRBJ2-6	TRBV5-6	CASSSIEHSSGANVLTF	TGTGCCAGCAGCTCAATAGAACACAGCTCTGGGGCCAACGTCCTGACTTTC
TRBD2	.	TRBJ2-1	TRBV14	CASSRSSGTFNEQFF	TGTGCCAGCAGCCGGAGTAGCGGGACTTTCAATGAGCAGTTCTTC
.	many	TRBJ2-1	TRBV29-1	CSVAARSSYNEQFF	TGCAGCGTTGCGGCCCGGAGCTCCTACAATGAGCAGTTCTTC
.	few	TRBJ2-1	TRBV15	CATSREPSDPPSYNEQFF	TGTGCCACCAGCAGAGAGCCTAGCGACCCGCCTTCGTACAATGAGCAGTTCTTC
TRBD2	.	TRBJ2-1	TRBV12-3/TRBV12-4	CASSSNSGTSYNEQFF	TGTGCCAGCAGTTCCAATAGCGGGACCTCCTACAATGAGCAGTTCTTC
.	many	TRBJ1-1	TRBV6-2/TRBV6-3	CASSNGANTEAFF	TGTGCCAGCAGCAACGGAGCAAACACTGAAGCTTTCTTT